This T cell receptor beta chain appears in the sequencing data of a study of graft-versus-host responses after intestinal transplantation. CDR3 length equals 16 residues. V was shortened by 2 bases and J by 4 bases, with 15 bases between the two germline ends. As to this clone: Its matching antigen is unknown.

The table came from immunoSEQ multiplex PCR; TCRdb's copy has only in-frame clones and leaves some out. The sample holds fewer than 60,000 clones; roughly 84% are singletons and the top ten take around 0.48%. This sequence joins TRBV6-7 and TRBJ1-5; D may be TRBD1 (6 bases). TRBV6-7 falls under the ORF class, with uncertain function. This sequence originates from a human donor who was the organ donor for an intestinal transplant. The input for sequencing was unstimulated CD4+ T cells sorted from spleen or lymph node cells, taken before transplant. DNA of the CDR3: TGTGCCAGCAGTTACGAGGCAGGGGAGGGAAATCAGCCCCAGCATTTT. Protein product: CASSYEAGEGNQPQHF.